The 15 T cell receptor beta chains presented below share a single source sample, sequenced in a study of blood T cell repertoires in COVID-19. Measured with immunoSEQ multiplex PCR; TCRdb has only the in-frame clones, and not every one. The profile shows 250,000 to 350,000 clones, roughly 86% of them singletons. Source material: peripheral blood. Receptor source: a man aged 18 to 29 with active or convalescent COVID-19.

CDR3: CAAGYNEQFF. As DNA, the CDR3 is TGTGCCGCGGGCTACAATGAGCAGTTCTTC. The chain couples TRBV6-4 to TRBJ2-1; D possibly corresponds to TRBD2 (5 bases). V gave up 11 bases and J gave up 3 bases, with 5 bases separating them. Germline CDR1 is MRHNA and CDR2 is SNTAGT. This CDR3 contains 10 residues.

The rearrangement joins TRBV5-6 to TRBJ1-2; the D gene is possibly TRBD1 (6 bases). The CDR3 is made up of 14 amino acids. V shed 1 base and J shed 4 bases, with 11 bases lying between them. CDR1 is SGHDT, CDR2 YYEEEE, per germline. CDR3 sequence: CASSLQGWPYGYTF. As DNA, the CDR3 is TGTGCCAGCAGCTTGCAGGGGTGGCCCTATGGCTACACCTTC.

This clone showed up just a few times. The chain is built from TRBV7-9 and TRBJ2-2; D unresolved. This CDR3 region has 15 residues. Trimming took off 5 bases at V and 1 base at J, with 11 bases between the two ends. Looked up from germline, CDR1 is SEHNR and CDR2 is FQNEAQ (reference sequence). The CDR3 bases are TGTGCCAGCAGCGCCCGACATGGGAACACCGGGGAGCTGTTTTTT. This sequence encodes CASSARHGNTGELFF.

CDR3: CASSSLDRGRGAGNTIYF. CDR3 sequence (DNA): TGTGCCAGCAGCTCCCTGGACAGGGGAAGGGGAGCTGGAAACACCATATATTTT. The chain is built from TRBV7-2 and TRBJ1-3; 9 bases match TRBD1. V trimming: 4 bases; J trimming: 2 bases; junction bases outside the gene matches: 12. From germline, CDR1 is SGHTA and CDR2 FQGNSA. This CDR3 has 18 amino acids.

The chain combines TRBV19 with TRBJ1-2, with D uncertain. Deletions cut 2 bases from V and 4 bases from J, with 17 bases between. The CDR3 consists of 16 residues. Germline loops: CDR1 LNHDA, CDR2 SQIVND (reference sequence). CDR3 in amino acids: CASSIPGGPYGYGYTF. The CDR3 nucleotides read TGTGCCAGTAGTATACCGGGCGGGCCTTACGGCTATGGCTACACCTTC. Together with reference TRBV19 and TRBJ1-2, the CDR3 gives the full variable domain: DGGITQSPKYLFRKEGQNVTLSCEQNLNHDAMYWYRQDPGQGLRLIYYSQIVNDFQKGDIAEGYSVSREKKESFPLTVTSAQKNPTAFYLCASSIPGGPYGYGYTFGSGTRLTVV.

The chain carries TRBV6-5 and TRBJ2-3; TRBD2 aligns across 9 bases. The V gene end was trimmed by 6 bases and the J gene end by 1 base; junction bases not matched to a gene: 5. This CDR3 contains 15 residues. CDR1 MNHEY and CDR2 SVGAGI come from the germline V gene. CDR3 nucleotides: TGTGCCAGCAGGGCTAGCGGGGCAGGCACAGATACGCAGTATTTT. As protein: CASRASGAGTDTQYF.

This rearrangement joins TRBV10-2 to TRBJ1-2; a weak D match, TRBD1 (5 bases). V shed 2 bases and J shed 3 bases, with 7 bases lying between them. CDR3 length equals 13 residues. Per germline, CDR1 WSHSY and CDR2 SAAADI. The CDR3 DNA is TGCGCCAGCAGTGAGATAGGGGACTATGGCTACACCTTC. Translated, it gives CASSEIGDYGYTF.

The rearrangement links TRBV19 to TRBJ2-7, with 7 bases that match TRBD2. Germline V gives CDR1 LNHDA, CDR2 SQIVND (reference sequence). The junction had 6 bases not matched to a gene; V was cut back by 3 bases and J by 1 base. The CDR3 is made up of 15 amino acids. Here the CDR3 DNA reads TGTGCCAGTAGTATCGGGGGGTCATATTCCTACGAGCAGTACTTC. Amino acid sequence: CASSIGGSYSYEQYF. The variable domain in full, with the rest retrieved from reference TRBV19 and TRBJ2-7, is DGGITQSPKYLFRKEGQNVTLSCEQNLNHDAMYWYRQDPGQGLRLIYYSQIVNDFQKGDIAEGYSVSREKKESFPLTVTSAQKNPTAFYLCASSIGGSYSYEQYFGPGTRLTVT.

The J gene is TRBJ1-5, the V gene TRBV2; no firm D call. This CDR3 has 14 amino acids. Trimming cost V 5 bases and J 0 bases, with 8 bases left between them. Germline-derived CDR1 and CDR2 are SNHLY and FYNNEI. The CDR3 DNA follows: TGTGCCAGCAGTCCCGAGAATAGCAATCAGCCCCAGCATTTT. Translating gives CASSPENSNQPQHF.

This chain connects TRBV29-1 to TRBJ2-1; D uncertain. Germline V gives CDR1 SQVTM, CDR2 ANQGSEA. The CDR3 spans 14 residues. Trimming stripped 1 base from V and 0 bases from J, with 7 bases between. The CDR3 region has the DNA TGCAGCGTTGAAGGGTTACACTCCTACAATGAGCAGTTCTTC. Its translation is CSVEGLHSYNEQFF.

Worth noting for this clone: Other nucleotide sequences from this sample produce the same CDR3. This sequence joins TRBV7-3 and TRBJ1-1, with a possible D match to TRBD1 (6 bases). The CDR3 is made up of 13 amino acids. From germline, CDR1 is SGHTA and CDR2 FQGTGA. With 5 bases removed from V and 1 base from J, the gap between germline ends came to 8 bases. This chain's CDR3 is CASSLDRNTEAFF. The CDR3 DNA is TGTGCCAGCAGCCTGGACAGGAACACTGAAGCTTTCTTT.

The chain is built from TRBV2 and TRBJ2-5; D possibly corresponds to TRBD2 (5 bases). The CDR3 runs to 15 residues. Germline values: CDR1 SNHLY, CDR2 FYNNEI. Trimming took off 10 bases at V and 1 base at J, with 19 bases between the two ends. Written as DNA, the CDR3 is TGTGCCACCCTAAATAAACTAGGACCCCAAGAGACCCAGTACTTC. Protein product: CATLNKLGPQETQYF.

The J gene is TRBJ1-3, the V gene TRBV2; D is unclear. CDR3 length: 14 residues. V lost 3 bases to trimming and J lost 1 base, with 7 bases between them. Germline V gene sequence: CDR1 SNHLY, CDR2 FYNNEI. The CDR3 sequence: CASSEADSGNTIYF. DNA for the CDR3: TGTGCCAGCAGTGAGGCAGATTCTGGAAACACCATATATTTT.

The rearrangement joins TRBV5-4 to TRBJ2-5; 15 nucleotides align to TRBD2. The CDR3 spans 15 residues. Unmatched junction bases numbered 2, after V lost 6 bases and J lost 2 bases. Germline V CDR1 and CDR2: SGHNT, YYREEE (reference sequence). The CDR3 DNA follows: TGTGCCAGCACCGGACTAGCGGGGGGGCAAGAGACCCAGTACTTC. Amino acid sequence: CASTGLAGGQETQYF.

This chain links TRBV7-9 with TRBJ1-5; the match to TRBD1 covers 7 bases. The V segment lost 5 bases and the J segment 7 bases; nucleotides outside the gene matches: 11. CDR1 and CDR2 (germline): SEHNR, FQNEAQ (reference sequence). There are 15 residues in the CDR3. The DNA for the CDR3 is TGTGCCAGCAGCCGCGACAGGGTGGGCAGACAGCCCCAGCATTTT. Amino acids: CASSRDRVGRQPQHF.